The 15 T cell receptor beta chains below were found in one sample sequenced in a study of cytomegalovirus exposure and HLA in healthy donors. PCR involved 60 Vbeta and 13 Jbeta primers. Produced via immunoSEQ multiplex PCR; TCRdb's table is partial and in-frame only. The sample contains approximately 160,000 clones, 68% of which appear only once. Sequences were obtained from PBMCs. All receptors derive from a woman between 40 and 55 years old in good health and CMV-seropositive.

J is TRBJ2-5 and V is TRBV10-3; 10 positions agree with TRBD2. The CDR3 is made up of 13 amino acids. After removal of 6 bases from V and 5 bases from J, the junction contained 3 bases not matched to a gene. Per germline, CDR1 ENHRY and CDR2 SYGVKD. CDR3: CAIRAGGGETQYF. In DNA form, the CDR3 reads TGTGCCATCAGAGCGGGAGGGGGGGAGACCCAGTACTTC.

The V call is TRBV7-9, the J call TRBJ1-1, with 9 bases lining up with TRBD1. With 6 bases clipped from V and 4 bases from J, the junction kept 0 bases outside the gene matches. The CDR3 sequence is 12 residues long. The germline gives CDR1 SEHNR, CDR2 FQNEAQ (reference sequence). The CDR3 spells CASRDRGTEAFF. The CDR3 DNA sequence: TGTGCCAGCAGGGACAGGGGCACTGAAGCTTTCTTT. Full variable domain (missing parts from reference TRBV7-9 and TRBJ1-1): DTGVSQNPRHKITKRGQNVTFRCDPISEHNRLYWYRQTLGQGPEFLTYFQNEAQLEKSRLLSDRFSAERPKGSFSTLEIQRTEQGDSAMYLCASRDRGTEAFFGQGTRLTVV.

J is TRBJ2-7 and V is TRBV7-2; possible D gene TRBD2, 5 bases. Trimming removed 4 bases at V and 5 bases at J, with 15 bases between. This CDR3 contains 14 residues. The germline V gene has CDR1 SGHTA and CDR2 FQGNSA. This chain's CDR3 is CASSSILGIDEQYF. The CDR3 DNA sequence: TGTGCCAGCAGCTCGATACTAGGAATCGACGAGCAGTACTTC.

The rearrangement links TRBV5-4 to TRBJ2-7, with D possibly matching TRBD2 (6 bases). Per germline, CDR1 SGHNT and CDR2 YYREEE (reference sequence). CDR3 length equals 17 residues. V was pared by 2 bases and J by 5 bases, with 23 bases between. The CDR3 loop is CASSLPSGTSFSNEQYF. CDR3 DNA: TGTGCCAGCAGCTTACCCTCCGGGACTTCCTTTAGCAACGAGCAGTACTTC. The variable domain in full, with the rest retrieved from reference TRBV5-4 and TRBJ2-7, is ETGVTQSPTHLIKTRGQQVTLRCSSQSGHNTVSWYQQALGQGPQFIFQYYREEENGRGNFPPRFSGLQFPNYSSELNVNALELDDSALYLCASSLPSGTSFSNEQYFGPGTRLTVT.

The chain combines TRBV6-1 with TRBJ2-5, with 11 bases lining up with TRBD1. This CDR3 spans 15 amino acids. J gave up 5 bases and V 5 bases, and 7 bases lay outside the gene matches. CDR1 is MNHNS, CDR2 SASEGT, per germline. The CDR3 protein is CASSTGQGVGETQYF. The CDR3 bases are TGTGCCAGCAGTACGGGACAGGGGGTGGGGGAGACCCAGTACTTC.

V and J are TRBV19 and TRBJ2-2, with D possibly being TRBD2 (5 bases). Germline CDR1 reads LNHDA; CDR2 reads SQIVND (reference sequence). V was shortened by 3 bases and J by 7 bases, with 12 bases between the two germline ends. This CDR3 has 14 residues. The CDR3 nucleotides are TGTGCCAGTAGTATTTTAGGGAGAGGCGGGGAGCTGTTTTTT. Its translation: CASSILGRGGELFF. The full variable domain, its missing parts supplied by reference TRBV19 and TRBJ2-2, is DGGITQSPKYLFRKEGQNVTLSCEQNLNHDAMYWYRQDPGQGLRLIYYSQIVNDFQKGDIAEGYSVSREKKESFPLTVTSAQKNPTAFYLCASSILGRGGELFFGEGSRLTVL.

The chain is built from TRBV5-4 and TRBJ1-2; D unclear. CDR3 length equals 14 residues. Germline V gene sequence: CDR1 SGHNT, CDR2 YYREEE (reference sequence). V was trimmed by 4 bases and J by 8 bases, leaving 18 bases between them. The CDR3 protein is CASSIPPAVEGYTF. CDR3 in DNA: TGTGCCAGCAGCATACCACCGGCAGTGGAGGGCTACACCTTC.

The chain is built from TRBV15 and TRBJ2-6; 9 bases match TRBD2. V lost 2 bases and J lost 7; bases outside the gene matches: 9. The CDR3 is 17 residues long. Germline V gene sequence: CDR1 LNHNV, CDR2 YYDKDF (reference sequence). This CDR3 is CATSRKREESAANVLTF. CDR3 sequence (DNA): TGTGCCACCAGCAGAAAGCGGGAGGAATCTGCAGCCAACGTCCTGACTTTC.

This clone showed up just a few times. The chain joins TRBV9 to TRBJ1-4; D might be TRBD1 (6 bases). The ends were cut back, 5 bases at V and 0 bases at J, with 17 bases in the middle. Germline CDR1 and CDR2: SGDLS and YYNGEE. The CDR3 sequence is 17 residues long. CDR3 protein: CASSGGRGSSTNEKLFF. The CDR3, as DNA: TGTGCCAGCAGTGGGGGCAGGGGCTCGTCAACTAATGAAAAACTGTTTTTT.

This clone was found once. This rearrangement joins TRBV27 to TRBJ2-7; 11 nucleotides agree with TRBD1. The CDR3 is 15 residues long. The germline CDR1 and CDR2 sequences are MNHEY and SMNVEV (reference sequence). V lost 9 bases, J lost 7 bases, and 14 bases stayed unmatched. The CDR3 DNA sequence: TGTGCCAGAAGAACTTCGGGGGACAGGGGGAGGGAGCAGTACTTC. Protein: CARRTSGDRGREQYF.

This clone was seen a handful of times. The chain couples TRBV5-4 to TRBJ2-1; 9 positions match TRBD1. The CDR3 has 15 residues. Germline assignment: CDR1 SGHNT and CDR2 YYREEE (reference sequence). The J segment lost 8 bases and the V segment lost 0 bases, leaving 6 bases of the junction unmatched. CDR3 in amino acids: CASSLGGQGKDEQFF. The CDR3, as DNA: TGTGCCAGCAGCTTGGGGGGACAGGGTAAGGATGAGCAGTTCTTC.

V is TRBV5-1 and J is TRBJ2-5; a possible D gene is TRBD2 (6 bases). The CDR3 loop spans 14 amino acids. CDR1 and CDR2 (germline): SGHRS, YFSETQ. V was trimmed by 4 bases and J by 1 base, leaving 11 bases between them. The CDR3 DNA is TGCGCCAGCAGCCGCGGGAAGGGCCAAGAGACCCAGTACTTC. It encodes CASSRGKGQETQYF.

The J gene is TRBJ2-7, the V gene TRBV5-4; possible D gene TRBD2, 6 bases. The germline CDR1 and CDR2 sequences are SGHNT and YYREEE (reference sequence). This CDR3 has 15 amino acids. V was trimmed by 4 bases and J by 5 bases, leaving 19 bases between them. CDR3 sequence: CASSPLPGVINEQYF. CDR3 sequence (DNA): TGTGCCAGCAGCCCGCTCCCGGGAGTGATAAACGAGCAGTACTTC.

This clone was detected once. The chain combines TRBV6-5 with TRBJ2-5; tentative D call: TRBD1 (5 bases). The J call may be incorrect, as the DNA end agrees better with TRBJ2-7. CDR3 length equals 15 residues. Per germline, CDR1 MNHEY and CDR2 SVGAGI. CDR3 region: CASSPSQGESYEQYF. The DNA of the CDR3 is TGTGCCAGCAGCCCCAGCCAGGGTGAATCCTACGAGCAGTACTTC.

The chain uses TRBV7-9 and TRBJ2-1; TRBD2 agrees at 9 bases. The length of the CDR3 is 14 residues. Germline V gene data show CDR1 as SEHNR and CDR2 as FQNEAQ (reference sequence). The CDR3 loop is CANPRREGNNEQFF. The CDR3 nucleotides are TGTGCAAATCCCCGGCGGGAGGGGAACAATGAGCAGTTCTTC.